This T cell receptor (beta chain) was captured by sequencing in a study of blood T cell repertoires in COVID-19 (dated by TCRdb to the early 2020s). About the study as a whole: Collaborator samples came from the United States, Italy and Spain and covered acute and convalescent phases of COVID-19. The samples were drawn from two sources: the first 160 participants of the ongoing ImmuneRACE study, and 1,000 to 1,500 subjects contributed by 6 global collaborators. The prospective study material was composed of cDNA or gDNA derived from T cells, B-cell-depleted T cells, or PBMCs. HLA class I and class II types, where available, came from metadata supplied by the sample provider rather than from assay-based typing. Deeply sampled blood TCRbeta repertoires from subjects exposed to, actively infected with, or recovered from COVID-19 were included in the dataset. The sample metadata nearly always contained a de-identified subject ID, COVID-19 status, age in years and sex. The repertoires were released in a freely available public database intended as a resource for research on the immune response to SARS-CoV-2.

CDR1 and CDR2 (WNHNN, SYGVQD) derive from the germline V gene (reference sequence). Relative to germline, V is missing 4 bases and J is missing 2 bases, with 6 bases of the junction outside any gene match. There are 15 amino acids in the CDR3, from cysteine to phenylalanine inclusive. The DNA shown is the 45-base CDR3, in frame from base 1. TCRbeta CDR3 regions were amplified from genomic DNA by means of the immunoSEQ Assay, a bias-controlled multiplex PCR. Under the source paper's analysis protocol: The number of nucleated cells in each sample was estimated by amplification of reference gene primers within the assay. To quantify the absolute abundance of each unique TCRbeta CDR3 rearrangement, sequence reads were collapsed and filtered. For each sample, productive Simpson clonality was calculated as the square root of Simpson's diversity index over productive rearrangements. TCRdb carries this immuneACCESS record with in-frame sequences only. Its versions omit some clonotypes, under half of them owing to an unresolved V gene in the studies checked, with the rest unexplained. The V and J calls and the clone size are those of that table, but D and trimming were determined from the DNA. The table for this sample lists around 150,000 clones; around 86% of them were counted only once. The top ten clones comprise 8% to 9.5% of the sample.

Whole blood was collected in K2EDTA tubes by collaborating institutions according to the institutions' own protocols. For TCRbeta analysis, collaborator samples were shipped as frozen whole blood, as isolated PBMCs, or as DNA extracted from either sample type. As concerns this clone: This clone's antigen is unknown. No base quality values were provided; no much bigger clone lies one nucleotide off.

The study at large found these results: How much clinical and demographic metadata was included differed by source and by participant, and the metadata was provided uncurated.

This TCR was recovered from a woman aged 55-70 years with active or convalescent COVID-19. Sequencing input: peripheral blood. The rearrangement combines TRBV10-1 with TRBJ2-3, and 7 bases in between align with TRBD2. The bases read TGCGCCAGCAGTGCCGGACTAGGCTCCACAGATACGCAGTATTTT. It encodes CASSAGLGSTDTQYF.